The 26 T cell receptor beta chains given below trace back to one sample, sequenced in a study of blood T cells in healthy people across ages. A second PCR, run for about 7 to 11 cycles, used a sample-barcoded 5' primer plus a J-beta primer mix. TCRdb ran MiXCR on the 5' RACE reads and lists one entry per CDR3 protein. Here the sample spans 850,000 to 1,000,000 distinct CDR3 sequences, approximately 49% being singletons. The source material was blood. The receptors here all came from a man aged 25-40 years in good health.

This chain joins TRBV4-3 and TRBJ2-5; TRBD2 matches at 7 bases. CDR3 size: 17 residues. The J segment lost 5 bases and the V segment lost 0 bases, leaving 12 bases of the junction unmatched. Germline CDR1 is LGHNA and CDR2 is YSLEER. The CDR3 DNA reads TGCGCCAGCAGCCAAGATACCAGCGGGGCAATTAGGGAGACCCAGTACTTC. Protein: CASSQDTSGAIRETQYF.

The chain couples TRBV24-1 to TRBJ2-1, with 11 positions matching TRBD2. This CDR3 spans 17 amino acids. Trimming removed 6 bases from V and 2 bases from J; junction bases left unmatched: 8. Germline V gene lookup returns CDR1 KGHDR and CDR2 SFDVKD. In DNA, the CDR3 is TGTGCCACCAGTCCTAGCGGGAGGTCCATCACCTACAATGAGCAGTTCTTC. Protein sequence: CATSPSGRSITYNEQFF.

Only a few counts were recorded for this clonotype. The V and J genes are TRBV7-9 and TRBJ2-7, with TRBD2 matching over 12 bases. Germline CDR1 reads SEHNR; CDR2 reads FQNEAQ (reference sequence). The CDR3 covers 16 residues. V lost 5 bases and J lost 0; bases outside the gene matches: 5. This chain's CDR3 is CASSVGLAGSSYEQYF. The CDR3 DNA reads TGTGCCAGCAGCGTAGGACTAGCGGGGAGCTCCTACGAGCAGTACTTC.

V is TRBV6-6 and J is TRBJ1-4; TRBD1 might be the D (6 bases). The CDR3 is 15 amino acids. Per the germline V gene, CDR1 is MNHNY and CDR2 is SVGAGI (reference sequence). V was clipped by 5 bases and J by 5 bases, with 15 bases between them. CDR3 bases: TGTGCCAGCAGTCGACAGGAGGGTCACAATGAAAAACTGTTTTTT. Its protein is CASSRQEGHNEKLFF.

This clonotype was observed a handful of times. The rearrangement joins TRBV10-3 to TRBJ1-5; D is unresolved. V was shortened by 2 bases and J by 9 bases, with 8 bases between the two germline ends. The germline V gene encodes CDR1 ENHRY and CDR2 SYGVKD. CDR3 size: 12 residues. This chain's CDR3 is CAISEPPRPQHF. Here the CDR3 DNA reads TGTGCCATCAGTGAGCCTCCACGGCCCCAGCATTTT.

The gene calls are TRBV6-2 or TRBV6-3 and TRBJ2-4; TRBD2 matches 15 bases. The CDR3 contains 15 residues. V lost 2 bases to trimming and J lost 13 bases; unmatched junction nucleotides: 6. From germline, CDR1 is MNHEY and CDR2 SVGEGT. This chain's CDR3 is CASSYTGLAGGEQYF. CDR3 DNA: TGTGCCAGCAGTTACACGGGACTAGCGGGAGGAGAGCAGTACTTC.

This clonotype occurred a few times. J is TRBJ1-2 and V is TRBV28, with 9 bases matching TRBD1. With V trimmed by 6 bases and J by 4 bases, 3 bases remained unmatched. Per germline, CDR1 MDHEN and CDR2 SYDVKM. This CDR3 is built from 13 residues. Here the CDR3 DNA reads TGTGCCAGCAGACTGACAGGGGGCTATGGCTACACCTTC. Translation gives CASRLTGGYGYTF.

This chain joins TRBV7-8 and TRBJ1-3; 8 bases align to TRBD1. Germline assignment: CDR1 SGHVS and CDR2 FQNEAQ. J gave up 4 bases and V 6 bases, and 14 bases lay outside the gene matches. This CDR3 is built from 17 residues. The CDR3 region has the DNA TGTGCCAGCAGAGCTGTCAGGGGGCGGTTTTCAGGAAACACCATATATTTT. Amino acids: CASRAVRGRFSGNTIYF. Based on the CDR3 plus reference TRBV7-8 and TRBJ1-3, the full variable domain is GAGVSQSPRYKVAKRGQDVALRCDPISGHVSLFWYQQALGQGPEFLTYFQNEAQLDKSGLPSDRFFAERPEGSVSTLKIQRTQQEDSAVYLCASRAVRGRFSGNTIYFGEGSWLTVV.

The chain combines TRBV5-1 with TRBJ2-5; TRBD1 matches at 7 bases. The CDR3 extends over 15 amino acids. The germline V gene encodes CDR1 SGHRS and CDR2 YFSETQ. Trimming took 1 base from V and 0 from J; bases not matched to a gene: 3. CDR3 in amino acids: CASSLTGANQETQYF. As DNA, the CDR3 is TGCGCCAGCAGCTTGACAGGGGCAAACCAAGAGACCCAGTACTTC.

This clonotype was detected only a few times. This chain connects TRBV12-3 or TRBV12-4 to TRBJ2-4, with D maybe TRBD2 (5 bases). V shed 7 bases and J shed 0 bases, with 10 bases lying between them. CDR3 length equals 14 residues. The CDR3, as DNA: TGTGCCAGCACCACCGGACTAGCCAAAAACATTCAGTACTTC. Amino acid sequence: CASTTGLAKNIQYF.

This clonotype was observed a few times. V usage is TRBV7-3 and J usage is TRBJ2-3, with a possible D match to TRBD2 (5 bases). The germline gives CDR1 SGHTA, CDR2 FQGTGA. V lost 4 bases to trimming and J lost 0 bases, with 14 bases between them. The CDR3 is 16 amino acids. CDR3 protein: CASSYHRGGSTDTQYF. The CDR3 bases are TGTGCCAGCAGCTATCACCGCGGCGGGAGCACAGATACGCAGTATTTT.

This clonotype was observed a handful of times. The CDR3 DNA follows: TGCGCCAGCAGCCAGGGACAGACAAAGGAGCCCCAGCATTTT. Translation: CASSQGQTKEPQHF. The chain carries TRBV4-1 and TRBJ1-5; TRBD1 agrees at 7 bases. CDR1 MGHRA and CDR2 YSYEKL come from the germline V gene. V was pared by 3 bases and J by 8 bases, with 7 bases of the junction left unmatched. This CDR3 has 14 amino acids.

V and J are TRBV4-1 and TRBJ2-7, with TRBD1 as a possible D gene (6 bases). CDR1 and CDR2 from the germline V gene are MGHRA and YSYEKL. V shed 6 bases and J shed 1 base, with 13 bases lying between them. This CDR3 has 14 amino acids. CDR3 bases: TGCGCCAGCAGTCAGGGGCCCCAATCCTACGAGCAGTACTTC. Encoded protein: CASSQGPQSYEQYF.

This clonotype was seen only a few times. This chain uses TRBV27 with TRBJ1-6; D remains unclear. The V end was cut by 3 bases, the J end by 7 bases, with 10 bases between. From germline, CDR1 is MNHEY and CDR2 SMNVEV (reference sequence). CDR3 length: 14 residues. CDR3 protein: CASSLVQFNSPLHF. In DNA, the CDR3 is TGTGCCAGCAGTTTGGTACAGTTCAATTCACCCCTCCACTTT.

This clonotype appeared a few times. The genes are TRBV24-1 and TRBJ1-5, with D possibly being TRBD1 (6 bases). Between the trimmed V and J ends, which lost 0 bases and 3 bases, there was a span of 8 bases. The CDR3 is 15 amino acids. Germline CDR1 and CDR2: KGHDR and SFDVKD. The CDR3 region has the DNA TGTGCCACCAGTGATTTGGGGGGGCCCAATCAGCCCCAGCATTTT. It codes for CATSDLGGPNQPQHF.

The CDR3 spells CASSFRSQQETQYF. CDR3 DNA: TGTGCCAGCAGCTTTCGAAGCCAACAAGAGACCCAGTACTTC. This chain uses TRBV7-2 with TRBJ2-5, with unresolved D. Trimming pared 3 bases from V and 2 bases from J, leaving 10 bases between. The CDR3 has 14 amino acids. The germline V gene has CDR1 SGHTA and CDR2 FQGNSA.

Many counts were recorded for this clonotype. The rearrangement links TRBV5-1 to TRBJ2-4; D is perhaps TRBD2 (5 bases). From germline, CDR1 is SGHRS and CDR2 YFSETQ. With 2 bases removed from V and 6 bases from J, the gap between germline ends came to 15 bases. This CDR3 is 15 amino acids long. DNA for the CDR3: TGCGCCAGCAGCTTTACTTCGGCAGGACTAAACATTCAGTACTTC. Encoded protein: CASSFTSAGLNIQYF.

The chain employs TRBV4-3 and TRBJ1-1; D call uncertain. CDR1 is LGHNA and CDR2 is YSLEER in the germline V gene. CDR3 length: 13 residues. The ends were cut back, 1 base at V and 11 bases at J, with 14 bases in the middle. The DNA for the CDR3 is TGCGCCAGCAGCCAAGCCGCCGCAGGCGGGGCTTTCTTT. Protein: CASSQAAAGGAFF.

The chain has TRBV29-1 and TRBJ2-3; unclear D gene. The CDR3 contains 15 residues. Germline lookup yields CDR1 SQVTM and CDR2 ANQGSEA. The V and J ends lost 0 bases and 0 bases respectively, with 10 bases between them. CDR3 region: CSVEDNDDSTDTQYF. CDR3 sequence (DNA): TGCAGCGTTGAAGATAACGACGATAGCACAGATACGCAGTATTTT.

This rearrangement joins TRBV20-1 to TRBJ2-5; D call uncertain. The CDR3 length is 13 residues. CDR1 is DFQATT, CDR2 SNEGSKA, per germline (reference sequence). Trimming removed 1 base from V and 4 bases from J, with 10 bases in between. The CDR3 sequence is CSARGPYLETQYF. CDR3 nucleotide sequence: TGCAGTGCTAGAGGTCCCTACTTAGAGACCCAGTACTTC.

DNA of the CDR3: TGTGCCAGCAGCCCCGGGACTAGCCCCGAGACCCAGTACTTC. As protein: CASSPGTSPETQYF. The chain is built from TRBV7-2 and TRBJ2-5; TRBD2 agrees at 9 bases. The CDR3 is 14 amino acids. Germline-derived CDR1 and CDR2 are SGHTA and FQGNSA. Losses at the gene ends were 5 bases for V and 5 bases for J; bases not matched to a gene: 6.

V is TRBV12-3 or TRBV12-4 and J is TRBJ2-1, with D possibly matching TRBD2 (5 bases). The V gene lost 5 bases and the J gene lost 8 bases, with 13 bases spanning the gap. This CDR3 has 13 amino acids. The CDR3 here is CASSLGGPDEQFF. The CDR3, as DNA: TGTGCCAGCAGTCTCGGCGGGCCGGATGAGCAGTTCTTC.

The chain has TRBV12-3 or TRBV12-4 and TRBJ2-1, with no clear D. V was clipped by 2 bases and J by 6 bases, with 14 bases between them. CDR3 length: 15 residues. The CDR3 loop reads CASSLSGSIGNEQFF. In DNA form, the CDR3 reads TGTGCCAGCAGTTTATCGGGTTCCATAGGCAATGAGCAGTTCTTC.

Comment on this clonotype: The junction shows a germline mismatch at one end, possibly a read error. The chain recombines TRBV7-2 with TRBJ2-3, with 8 bases that match TRBD2. Germline CDR1 and CDR2: SGHTA and FQGNSA. The CDR3 is 14 residues long. CDR3 DNA: TGTGCCTGCAGCTCGGGACTAGGCACAGATACGCAGTATTTT. Amino acids: CACSSGLGTDTQYF.

The chain links TRBV7-2 to TRBJ1-2; D is undetermined. The CDR3 has 16 residues. V was clipped by 1 base and J by 10 bases, with 22 bases between them. The germline V gene has CDR1 SGHTA and CDR2 FQGNSA. The CDR3 is CASSLEVYKGSEDYTF. The CDR3 DNA reads as TGTGCCAGCAGCTTAGAGGTTTACAAGGGATCGGAAGACTACACCTTC.

This clonotype has just one count. As DNA, the CDR3 is TGTGCCACCAGTAGGGGACACTCTGGGGCCAACGTCCTGACTTTC. Translating gives CATSRGHSGANVLTF. The gene calls are TRBV24-1 and TRBJ2-6; possible D gene TRBD1, 6 bases. CDR1 and CDR2 from the germline V gene are KGHDR and SFDVKD. Trimming left V 6 bases short and J 0 bases short, with 8 bases between. This CDR3 region has 15 residues.